This TCR beta chain derives from a study of T cells after yellow fever vaccination. Remarks on this clonotype: No antigen is known for it.

Template-switching 5'RACE yielded the TCR cDNA; a universal primer site and UMIs were added in the process. TCRdb independently ran MiXCR on the 5' RACE reads; one entry per CDR3 protein. The table includes some 220,000 distinct CDR3 sequences, approximately 3.3% detected once. The CDR3 runs 14 residues. Germline V gives CDR1 SGHDT, CDR2 YYEEEE. V trimming: 4 bases; J trimming: 5 bases; junction bases outside the gene matches: 5. Points from the study as a whole: It was a weaker secondary response, yet one that peaked faster, at day 5 versus 15.

The sample here was CD4+ T cells sorted from PBMCs, taken 10 days after the yellow fever booster vaccination. V is TRBV5-6 and J is TRBJ2-1, with TRBD1 identical over 8 bases. The sequence derives from a man aged 18 to 35 who received the YFV17D yellow fever vaccine. The CDR3, as DNA: TGTGCCAGCAGCCACCCGACAGGGGACAATGAGCAGTTCTTC. Translated, it gives CASSHPTGDNEQFF.